This entry is about one T cell receptor beta chain. TCR beta libraries were made by quantitative 5'-RACE with molecular barcodes. Using its own MiXCR run on the 5' RACE reads, TCRdb lists one record per CDR3 protein. The sample has about 250,000 distinct CDR3 sequences, 32% seen once; the top ten hold around 4.5%. The data stem from a study of CD8 T cells in ankylosing spondylitis. The clonotype comes from a male donor with ankylosing spondylitis or in good health (not recorded which). The sample consisted of blood, either unsorted or a sorted T cell fraction (not recorded which).

This CDR3 is CASSYFPTGYNEQFF. The CDR3 DNA reads TGTGCCAGCAGCTATTTCCCGACAGGCTACAATGAGCAGTTCTTC. The chain carries TRBV5-6 and TRBJ2-1; possibly TRBD1 for D (6 bases). Trimming shortened V by 3 bases and J by 3 bases, and 13 bases separated the two germline ends. Per germline, CDR1 SGHDT and CDR2 YYEEEE. CDR3 size: 15 residues.